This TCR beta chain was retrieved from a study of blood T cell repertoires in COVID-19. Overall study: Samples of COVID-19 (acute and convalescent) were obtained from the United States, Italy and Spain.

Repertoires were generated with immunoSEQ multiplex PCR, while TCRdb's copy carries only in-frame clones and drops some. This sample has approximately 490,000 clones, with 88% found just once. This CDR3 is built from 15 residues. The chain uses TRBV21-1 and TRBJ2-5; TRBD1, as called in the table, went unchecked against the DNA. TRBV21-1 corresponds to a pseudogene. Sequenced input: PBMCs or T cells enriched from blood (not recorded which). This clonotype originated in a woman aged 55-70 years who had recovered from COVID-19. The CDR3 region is CASSKVRGSGGTQYF. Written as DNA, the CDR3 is TGTGCCAGCAGCAAAGTTAGGGGGTCGGGCGGGACCCAGTACTTC.